These 10 T cell receptor beta chains originate from one sample sequenced in a study of shared clonotypes between healthy human individuals. The method was immunoSEQ multiplex PCR; TCRdb's version includes in-frame clones alone and lacks a portion of them. The table shows roughly 1,500,000 clones, with just under 99% occurring only once. Sequencing used naive CD4+ T cells sorted from blood. The subset: CD45RA+ positively selected. These receptors were collected from a man aged 25 to 40 in good health.

The chain joins TRBV11-2 to TRBJ1-5, with D tentatively TRBD1 (5 bases). Germline V gene data show CDR1 as SGHAT and CDR2 as FQNNGV. The CDR3 has 14 amino acids. Trimming pared 5 bases from V and 3 bases from J, leaving 11 bases between. CDR3 in amino acids: CASSAGGPNQPQHF. The CDR3 nucleotides read TGTGCCAGCAGCGCCGGGGGACCCAATCAGCCCCAGCATTTT.

In this sample, this clone turned up once. The gene calls are TRBV11-3 and TRBJ2-5, with 7 bases lining up with TRBD1. With 5 bases clipped from V and 5 bases from J, the junction kept 5 bases outside the gene matches. This CDR3 contains 13 residues. From germline, CDR1 is SGHNT and CDR2 YENEEA. This CDR3 reads CASSPKQGETQYF. The CDR3 DNA sequence: TGTGCCAGCAGCCCTAAACAGGGGGAGACCCAGTACTTC.

The gene calls are TRBV5-1 and TRBJ2-5; 12 nucleotides match TRBD2. Germline V gives CDR1 SGHRS, CDR2 YFSETQ. This CDR3 spans 15 amino acids. J lost 4 bases, V lost 7 bases, and 8 bases had no gene match. CDR3 DNA sequence: TGCGCCAGCCGGGAGACTAGCGGGAGCGGAGAGACCCAGTACTTC. This codes for CASRETSGSGETQYF.

The chain uses TRBV5-1 and TRBJ1-1; D not resolved. V gave up 0 bases and J gave up 8 bases, with 14 bases separating them. CDR3 length: 14 amino acids. Germline loops: CDR1 SGHRS, CDR2 YFSETQ. This CDR3 is CASSLDSLSDEAFF. The CDR3, as DNA: TGCGCCAGCAGCTTGGACAGCTTATCGGACGAAGCTTTCTTT.

The chain couples TRBV28 to TRBJ2-7, with D tentatively TRBD2 (5 bases). Trimming removed 5 bases from V and 3 bases from J, with 8 bases in between. Germline-derived CDR1 and CDR2 are MDHEN and SYDVKM. The CDR3 sequence is 12 residues long. The CDR3 region is CASSPRGYEQYF. In nucleotides, the CDR3 is TGTGCCAGCAGTCCACGGGGCTACGAGCAGTACTTC.

The V and J genes are TRBV7-8 and TRBJ1-5; 7 bases match TRBD1. The CDR3 covers 14 residues. Germline values: CDR1 SGHVS, CDR2 FQNEAQ. Trimming cost V 6 bases and J 4 bases; bases outside gene matches: 6. The CDR3 protein is CASSLGGQNQPQHF. The CDR3 coding sequence is TGTGCCAGCAGTTTGGGGGGACAGAATCAGCCCCAGCATTTT.

Regarding this clone: The sample contains more than one DNA sequence encoding this CDR3. The chain is built from TRBV5-1 and TRBJ2-3, with 7 nucleotides matching TRBD1. This CDR3 contains 14 residues. The J segment lost 2 bases and the V segment lost 2 bases, leaving 2 bases of the junction unmatched. Germline lookup yields CDR1 SGHRS and CDR2 YFSETQ. The CDR3 region has the DNA TGCGCCAGCAGCTTAACAGGGGTCACAGATACGCAGTATTTT. This gives the protein CASSLTGVTDTQYF.

The rearrangement uses TRBV5-4 and TRBJ2-7; 7 bases are a match to TRBD1. From germline, CDR1 is SGHNT and CDR2 YYREEE (reference sequence). The CDR3 loop spans 13 amino acids. The ends lost 4 bases at V and 1 base at J; junction bases unmatched: 2. The CDR3 region is CASSGGQSYEQYF. The CDR3 DNA sequence: TGTGCCAGCAGCGGGGGACAGTCCTACGAGCAGTACTTC.

The chain uses TRBV5-4 and TRBJ2-5; TRBD2 is a possible D gene (5 bases). V lost 0 bases to trimming and J lost 1 base, with 10 bases between them. Germline assignment: CDR1 SGHNT and CDR2 YYREEE (reference sequence). The CDR3 covers 15 residues. CDR3 in DNA: TGTGCCAGCAGCTTGGAGGCGGGTCGCCAAGAGACCCAGTACTTC. Amino acids: CASSLEAGRQETQYF. Full variable domain (remainder filled in from reference TRBV5-4 and TRBJ2-5): ETGVTQSPTHLIKTRGQQVTLRCSSQSGHNTVSWYQQALGQGPQFIFQYYREEENGRGNFPPRFSGLQFPNYSSELNVNALELDDSALYLCASSLEAGRQETQYFGPGTRLLVL.

In this sample, this clone turned up once. J is TRBJ2-6 and V is TRBV25-1; D not resolved. The germline V gene encodes CDR1 MGHDK and CDR2 SYGVNS. The CDR3 extends over 14 amino acids. Between the trimmed V and J ends, which lost 4 bases and 0 bases, there was a span of 4 bases. CDR3 sequence reads: CASSGTSGANVLTF. Written as DNA, the CDR3 is TGTGCCAGCAGTGGAACCTCTGGGGCCAACGTCCTGACTTTC. The whole variable domain, remainder taken from reference TRBV25-1 and TRBJ2-6, is EADIYQTPRYLVIGTGKKITLECSQTMGHDKMYWYQQDPGMELHLIHYSYGVNSTEKGDLSSESTVSRIRTEHFPLTLESARPSHTSQYLCASSGTSGANVLTFGAGSRLTVL.